The clone carrying this T cell receptor (beta chain) was observed a few times. The target antigen is unknown. TCR sequencing used cDNA made by reverse transcription of extracted RNA. Sequencing used immunoSEQ multiplex PCR; TCRdb keeps in-frame clones, though not all of them. The sample carries 150,000 or so clones, around 47% recorded once. This specimen belongs to a study of CD8+ T cells in alopecia areata. Study-level information: In an open-label trial, patients got 5 to 10 mg tofacitinib twice daily. Findings and limits, study-wide: Among the cells sequenced in scalp samples are also the resident alphabeta T cells of normal skin. The study found higher clonality in lesional than normal scalp, especially in alopecia totalis/universalis.

The investigators collected lesional scalp punch biopsies and peripheral blood from alopecia areata patients. V was pared by 8 bases and J by 0 bases, with 12 bases of the junction left unmatched. In germline, CDR1 is KGHSH, CDR2 LQKENI. The CDR3 extends over 16 amino acids. This chain connects TRBV18 to TRBJ1-1; TRBD1 agrees at 7 bases. Sequencing input: CD4+ T cells sorted from blood. This clonotype was obtained from a human donor with alopecia areata. The CDR3 loop is CASLPATGLVNTEAFF. As DNA, the CDR3 is TGTGCCAGCCTACCTGCGACAGGGTTGGTGAACACTGAAGCTTTCTTT.